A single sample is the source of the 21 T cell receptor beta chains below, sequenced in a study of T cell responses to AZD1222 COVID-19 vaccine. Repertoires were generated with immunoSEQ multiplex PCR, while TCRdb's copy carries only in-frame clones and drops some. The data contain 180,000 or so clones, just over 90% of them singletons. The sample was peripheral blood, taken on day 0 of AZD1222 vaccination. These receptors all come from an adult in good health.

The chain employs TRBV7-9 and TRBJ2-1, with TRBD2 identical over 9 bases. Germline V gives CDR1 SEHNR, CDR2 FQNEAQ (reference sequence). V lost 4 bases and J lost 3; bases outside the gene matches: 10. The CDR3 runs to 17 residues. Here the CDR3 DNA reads TGTGCCAGCAGCTCACTCAATAGCGGGAGAGGCTACAATGAGCAGTTCTTC. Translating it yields CASSSLNSGRGYNEQFF.

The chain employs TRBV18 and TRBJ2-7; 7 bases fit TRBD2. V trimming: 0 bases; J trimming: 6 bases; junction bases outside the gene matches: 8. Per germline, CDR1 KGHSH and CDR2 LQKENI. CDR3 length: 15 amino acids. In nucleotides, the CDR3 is TGTGCCAGCTCACCACCTCTAGCGGCTGAGGGCGAGCAGTACTTC. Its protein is CASSPPLAAEGEQYF.

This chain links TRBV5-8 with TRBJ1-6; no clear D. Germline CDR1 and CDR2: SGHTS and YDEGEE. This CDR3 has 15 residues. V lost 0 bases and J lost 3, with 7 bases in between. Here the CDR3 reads CASSLGGNYNSPLHF. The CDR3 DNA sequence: TGTGCCAGCAGCTTGGGCGGGAACTATAATTCACCCCTCCACTTT.

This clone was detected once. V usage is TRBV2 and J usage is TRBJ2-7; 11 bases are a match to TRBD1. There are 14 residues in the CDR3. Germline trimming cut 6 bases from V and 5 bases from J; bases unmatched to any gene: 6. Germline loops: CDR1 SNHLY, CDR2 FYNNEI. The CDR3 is CASSGQGAQHEQYF. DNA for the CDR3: TGTGCCAGCAGCGGACAGGGGGCCCAGCACGAGCAGTACTTC.

The CDR3 DNA reads TGTGCCAGCAGCCCTTTAGCGGGAGGAACCTACAATGAGCAGTTCTTC. Its translation is CASSPLAGGTYNEQFF. The chain has TRBV3-1 (or the pseudogene TRBV3-2) and TRBJ2-1; 10 bases are a match to TRBD2. The CDR3 runs 16 residues. With 4 bases clipped from V and 2 bases from J, the junction kept 5 bases outside the gene matches. CDR1 and CDR2 (germline): LGHDT, YNNKEL (reference sequence).

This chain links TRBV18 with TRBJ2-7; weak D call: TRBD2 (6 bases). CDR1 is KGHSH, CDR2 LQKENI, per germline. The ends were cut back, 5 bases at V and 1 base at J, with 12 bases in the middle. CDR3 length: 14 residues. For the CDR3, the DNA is TGTGCCAGCTCATCTTTTGCGGGATCCTACGAGCAGTACTTC. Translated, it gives CASSSFAGSYEQYF.

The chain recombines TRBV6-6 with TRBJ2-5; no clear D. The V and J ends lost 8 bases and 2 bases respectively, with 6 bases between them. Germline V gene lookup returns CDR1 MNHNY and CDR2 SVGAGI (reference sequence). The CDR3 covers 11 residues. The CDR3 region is CASVAQETQYF. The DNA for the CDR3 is TGTGCCAGCGTAGCTCAAGAGACCCAGTACTTC.

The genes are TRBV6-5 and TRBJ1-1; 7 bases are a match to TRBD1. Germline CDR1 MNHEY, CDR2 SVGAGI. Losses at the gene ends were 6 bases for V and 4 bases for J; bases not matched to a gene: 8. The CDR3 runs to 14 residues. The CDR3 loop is CASSLMTGSTEAFF. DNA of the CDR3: TGTGCCAGCAGCCTAATGACAGGGAGCACTGAAGCTTTCTTT.

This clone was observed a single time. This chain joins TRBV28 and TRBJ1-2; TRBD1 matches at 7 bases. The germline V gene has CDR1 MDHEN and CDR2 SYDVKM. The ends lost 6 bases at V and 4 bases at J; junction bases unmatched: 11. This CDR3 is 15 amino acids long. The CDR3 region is CASSAAGGATYGYTF. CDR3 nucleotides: TGTGCCAGCAGCGCAGCAGGGGGGGCCACCTATGGCTACACCTTC.

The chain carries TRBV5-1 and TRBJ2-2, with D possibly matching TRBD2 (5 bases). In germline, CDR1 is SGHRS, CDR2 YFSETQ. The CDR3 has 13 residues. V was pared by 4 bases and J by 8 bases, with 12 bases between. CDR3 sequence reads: CASSPGMGGELFF. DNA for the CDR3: TGCGCCAGCAGCCCGGGAATGGGAGGGGAGCTGTTTTTT.

DNA for the CDR3: TGTGCCAGCAGTAATACACAGGGAACTGGCAACTATGGCTACACCTTC. This encodes CASSNTQGTGNYGYTF. The rearrangement joins TRBV27 to TRBJ1-2, with D possibly matching TRBD1 (6 bases). The CDR3 is 16 residues long. V lost 5 bases and J 2 bases, leaving 18 bases between the germline ends. Germline CDR1 reads MNHEY; CDR2 reads SMNVEV (reference sequence).

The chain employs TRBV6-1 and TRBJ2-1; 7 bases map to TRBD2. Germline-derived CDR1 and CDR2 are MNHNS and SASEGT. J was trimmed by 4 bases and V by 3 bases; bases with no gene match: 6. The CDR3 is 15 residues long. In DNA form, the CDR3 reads TGTGCCAGCAGTGATTTAGCGGGTGGTTACAATGAGCAGTTCTTC. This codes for CASSDLAGGYNEQFF.

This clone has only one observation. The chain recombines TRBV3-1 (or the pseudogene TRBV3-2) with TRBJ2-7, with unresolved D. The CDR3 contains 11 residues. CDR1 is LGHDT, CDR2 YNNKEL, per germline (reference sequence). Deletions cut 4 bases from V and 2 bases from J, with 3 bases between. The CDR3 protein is CASSRAYEQYF. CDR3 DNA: TGTGCCAGCAGCCGGGCCTACGAGCAGTACTTC.

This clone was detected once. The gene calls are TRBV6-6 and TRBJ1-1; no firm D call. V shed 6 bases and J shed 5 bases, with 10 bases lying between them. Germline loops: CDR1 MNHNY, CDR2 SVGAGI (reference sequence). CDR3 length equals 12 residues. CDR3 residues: CASREAGTEAFF. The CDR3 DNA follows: TGTGCCAGCAGAGAGGCGGGTACTGAAGCTTTCTTT.

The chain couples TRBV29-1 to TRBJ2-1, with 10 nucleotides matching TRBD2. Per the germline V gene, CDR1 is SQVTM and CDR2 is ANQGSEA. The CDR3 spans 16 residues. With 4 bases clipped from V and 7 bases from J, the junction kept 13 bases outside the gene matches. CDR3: CSVVPALAGALNEQFF. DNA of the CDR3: TGCAGCGTTGTCCCCGCCCTAGCGGGAGCCTTGAATGAGCAGTTCTTC.

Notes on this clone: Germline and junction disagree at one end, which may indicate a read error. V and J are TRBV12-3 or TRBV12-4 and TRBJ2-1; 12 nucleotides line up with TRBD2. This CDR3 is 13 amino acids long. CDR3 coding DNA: TGTGCCAGCAGTCTAGCGGGAGGGAATGAGCAGTTCTTC. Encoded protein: CASSLAGGNEQFF.

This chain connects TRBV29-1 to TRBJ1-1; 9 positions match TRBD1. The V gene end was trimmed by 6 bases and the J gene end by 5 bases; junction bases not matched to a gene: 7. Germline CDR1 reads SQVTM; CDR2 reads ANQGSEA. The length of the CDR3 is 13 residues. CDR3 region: CSVETGGGTEAFF. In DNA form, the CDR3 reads TGCAGCGTCGAAACAGGGGGCGGTACTGAAGCTTTCTTT.

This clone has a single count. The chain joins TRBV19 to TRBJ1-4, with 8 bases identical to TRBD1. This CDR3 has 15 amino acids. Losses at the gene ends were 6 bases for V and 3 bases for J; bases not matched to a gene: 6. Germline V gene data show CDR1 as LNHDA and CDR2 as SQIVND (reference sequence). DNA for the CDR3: TGTGCCAGTAGCAAAGGGACAGGCCCTAATGAAAAACTGTTTTTT. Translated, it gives CASSKGTGPNEKLFF.

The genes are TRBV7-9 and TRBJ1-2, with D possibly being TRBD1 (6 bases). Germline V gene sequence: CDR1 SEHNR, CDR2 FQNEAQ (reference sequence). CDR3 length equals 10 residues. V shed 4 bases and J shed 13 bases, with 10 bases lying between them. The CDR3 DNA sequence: TGTGCCAGCAGCTCAGGGGCCCCCACCTTC. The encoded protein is CASSSGAPTF.

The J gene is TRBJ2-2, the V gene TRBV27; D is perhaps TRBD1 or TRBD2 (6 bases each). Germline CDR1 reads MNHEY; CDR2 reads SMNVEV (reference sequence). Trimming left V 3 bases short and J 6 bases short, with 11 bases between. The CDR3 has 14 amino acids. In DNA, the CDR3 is TGTGCCAGCAGTTTCCGGGGGCGAGCCGGGGAGCTGTTTTTT. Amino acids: CASSFRGRAGELFF.

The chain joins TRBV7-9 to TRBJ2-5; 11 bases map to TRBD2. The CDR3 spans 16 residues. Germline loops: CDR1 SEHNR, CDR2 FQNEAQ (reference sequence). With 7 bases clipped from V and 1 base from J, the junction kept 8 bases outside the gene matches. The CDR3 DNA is TGTGCCAGCATGTTAGCGGGAGGGGATGGCCAAGAGACCCAGTACTTC. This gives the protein CASMLAGGDGQETQYF. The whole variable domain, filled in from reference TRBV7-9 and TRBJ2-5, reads DTGVSQNPRHKITKRGQNVTFRCDPISEHNRLYWYRQTLGQGPEFLTYFQNEAQLEKSRLLSDRFSAERPKGSFSTLEIQRTEQGDSAMYLCASMLAGGDGQETQYFGPGTRLLVL.